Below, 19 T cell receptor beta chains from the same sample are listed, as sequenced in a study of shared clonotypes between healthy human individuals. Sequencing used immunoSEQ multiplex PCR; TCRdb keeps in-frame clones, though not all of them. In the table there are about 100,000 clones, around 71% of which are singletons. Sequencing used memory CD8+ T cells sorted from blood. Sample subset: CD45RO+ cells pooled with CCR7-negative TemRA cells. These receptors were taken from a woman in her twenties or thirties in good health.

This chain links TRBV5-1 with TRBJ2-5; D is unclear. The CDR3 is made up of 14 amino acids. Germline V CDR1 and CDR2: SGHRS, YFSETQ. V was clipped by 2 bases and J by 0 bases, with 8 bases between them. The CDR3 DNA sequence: TGCGCCAGCAGCTTTAGCTTACACCAAGAGACCCAGTACTTC. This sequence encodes CASSFSLHQETQYF.

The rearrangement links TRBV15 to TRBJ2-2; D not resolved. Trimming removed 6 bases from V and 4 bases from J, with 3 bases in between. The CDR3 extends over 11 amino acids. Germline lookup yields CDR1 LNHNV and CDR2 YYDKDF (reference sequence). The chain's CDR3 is CATRSTGELFF. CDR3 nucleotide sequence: TGTGCCACCAGGTCCACCGGGGAGCTGTTTTTT.

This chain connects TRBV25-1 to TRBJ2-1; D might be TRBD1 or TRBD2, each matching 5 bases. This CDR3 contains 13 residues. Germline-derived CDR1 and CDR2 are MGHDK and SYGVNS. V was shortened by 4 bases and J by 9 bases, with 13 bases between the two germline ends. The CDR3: CASSVPGTSEQFF. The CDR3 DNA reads TGTGCCAGCAGTGTGCCCGGGACGAGTGAGCAGTTCTTC.

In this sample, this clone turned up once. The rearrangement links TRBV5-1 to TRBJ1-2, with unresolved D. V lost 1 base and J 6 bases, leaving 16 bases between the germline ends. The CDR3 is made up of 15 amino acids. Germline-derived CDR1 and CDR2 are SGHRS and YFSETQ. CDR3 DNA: TGCGCCAGCAGCTTGTTTTTCAGGAGAAAGAATGGCTACACCTTC. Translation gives CASSLFFRRKNGYTF.

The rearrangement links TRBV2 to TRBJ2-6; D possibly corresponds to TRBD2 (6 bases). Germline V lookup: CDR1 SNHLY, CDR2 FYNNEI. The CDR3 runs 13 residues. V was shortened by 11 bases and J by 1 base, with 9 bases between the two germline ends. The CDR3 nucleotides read TGTGCCGGGGGGTATTCTGGGGCCAACGTCCTGACTTTC. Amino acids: CAGGYSGANVLTF. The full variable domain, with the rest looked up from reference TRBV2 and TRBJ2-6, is EPEVTQTPSHQVTQMGQEVILRCVPISNHLYFYWYRQILGQKVEFLVSFYNNEISEKSEIFDDQFSVERPDGSNFTLKIRSTKLEDSAMYFCAGGYSGANVLTFGAGSRLTVL.

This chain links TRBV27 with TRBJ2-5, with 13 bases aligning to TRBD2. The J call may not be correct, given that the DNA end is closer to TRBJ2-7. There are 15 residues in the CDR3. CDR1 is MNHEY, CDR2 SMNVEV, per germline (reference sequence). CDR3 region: CASSFGTSGKDEQYF. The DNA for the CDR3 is TGTGCCAGCAGTTTCGGGACTAGCGGGAAGGACGAGCAGTACTTC.

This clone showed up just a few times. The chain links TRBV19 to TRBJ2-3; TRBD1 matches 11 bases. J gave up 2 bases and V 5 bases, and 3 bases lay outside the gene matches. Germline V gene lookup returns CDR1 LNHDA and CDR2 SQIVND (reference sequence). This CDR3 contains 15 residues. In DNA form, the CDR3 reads TGTGCCAGTAGTGGGACAGGGGGTCTCACAGATACGCAGTATTTT. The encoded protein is CASSGTGGLTDTQYF.

The CDR3 DNA reads TGTGCCAGCAGTTTAATAGCGGGACCCTACAATGAGCAGTTCTTC. The encoded protein is CASSLIAGPYNEQFF. The chain recombines TRBV27 with TRBJ2-1; 8 bases are a match to TRBD2. V was clipped by 2 bases and J by 2 bases; unmatched bases: 2. CDR3 length: 15 amino acids. Germline CDR1 reads MNHEY; CDR2 reads SMNVEV (reference sequence).

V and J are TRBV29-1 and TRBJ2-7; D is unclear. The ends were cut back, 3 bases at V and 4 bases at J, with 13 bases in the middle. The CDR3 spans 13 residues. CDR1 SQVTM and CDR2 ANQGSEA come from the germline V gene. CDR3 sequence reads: CSVESSQSYEQYF. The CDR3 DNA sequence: TGCAGCGTTGAGTCGAGTCAGTCATACGAGCAGTACTTC.

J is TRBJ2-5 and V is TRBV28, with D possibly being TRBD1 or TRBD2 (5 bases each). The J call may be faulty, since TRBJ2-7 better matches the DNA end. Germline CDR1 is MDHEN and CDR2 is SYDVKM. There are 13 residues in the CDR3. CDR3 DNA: TGTGCCAGCACCGAACTAGGGGCCTACGAGCAGTACTTC. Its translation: CASTELGAYEQYF.

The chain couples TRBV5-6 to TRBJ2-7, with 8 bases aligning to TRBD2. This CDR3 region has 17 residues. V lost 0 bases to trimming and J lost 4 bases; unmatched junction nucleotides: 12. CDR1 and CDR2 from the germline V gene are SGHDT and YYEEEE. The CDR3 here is CASSLGGPSGLAYEQYF. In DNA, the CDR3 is TGTGCCAGCAGCTTGGGGGGGCCTAGCGGGCTGGCGTACGAGCAGTACTTC.

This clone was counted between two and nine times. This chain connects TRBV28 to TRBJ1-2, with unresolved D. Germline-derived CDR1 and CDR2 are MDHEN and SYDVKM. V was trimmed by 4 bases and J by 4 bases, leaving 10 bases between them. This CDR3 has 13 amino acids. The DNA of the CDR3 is TGTGCCAGCAGTTATTTGGGCCTCTATGGCTACACCTTC. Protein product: CASSYLGLYGYTF.

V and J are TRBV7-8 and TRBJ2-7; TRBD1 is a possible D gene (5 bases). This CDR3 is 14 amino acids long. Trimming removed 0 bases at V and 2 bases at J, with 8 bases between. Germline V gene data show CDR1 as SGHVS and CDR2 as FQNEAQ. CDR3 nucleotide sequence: TGTGCCAGCAGCTTAGCTGGCAGGGCCTACGAGCAGTACTTC. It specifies CASSLAGRAYEQYF.

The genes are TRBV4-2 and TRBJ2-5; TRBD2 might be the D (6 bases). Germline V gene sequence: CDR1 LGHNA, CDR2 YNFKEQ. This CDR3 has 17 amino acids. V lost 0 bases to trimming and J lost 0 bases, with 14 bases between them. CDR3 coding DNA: TGTGCCAGCAGCCAAGATGGGGCTAGCGCGAACCAAGAGACCCAGTACTTC. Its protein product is CASSQDGASANQETQYF.

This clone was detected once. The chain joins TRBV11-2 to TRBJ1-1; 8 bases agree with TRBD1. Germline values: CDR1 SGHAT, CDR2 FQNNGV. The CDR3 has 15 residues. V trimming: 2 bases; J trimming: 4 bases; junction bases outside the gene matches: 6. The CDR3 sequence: CASSLIQGGGTEAFF. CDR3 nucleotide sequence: TGTGCCAGCAGCTTAATACAGGGGGGAGGCACTGAAGCTTTCTTT.

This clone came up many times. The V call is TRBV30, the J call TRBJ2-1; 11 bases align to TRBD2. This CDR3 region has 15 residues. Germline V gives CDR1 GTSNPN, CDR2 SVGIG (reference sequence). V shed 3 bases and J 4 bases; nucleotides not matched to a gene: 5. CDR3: CAWRVTSGRYNEQFF. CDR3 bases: TGTGCCTGGAGAGTTACTAGCGGGAGATACAATGAGCAGTTCTTC.

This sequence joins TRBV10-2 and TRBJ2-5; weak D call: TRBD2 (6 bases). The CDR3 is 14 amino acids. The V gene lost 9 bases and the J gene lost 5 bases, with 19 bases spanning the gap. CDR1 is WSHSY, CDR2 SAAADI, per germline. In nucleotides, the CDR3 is TGCGCCAGTCGGGACTCGCGGGCAGGGGAGACCCAGTACTTC. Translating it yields CASRDSRAGETQYF.

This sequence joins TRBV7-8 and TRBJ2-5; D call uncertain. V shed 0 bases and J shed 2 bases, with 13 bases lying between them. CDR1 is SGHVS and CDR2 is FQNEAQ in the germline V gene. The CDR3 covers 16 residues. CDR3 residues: CASSLALPAQQETQYF. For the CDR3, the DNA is TGTGCCAGCAGCTTAGCCCTGCCAGCCCAACAAGAGACCCAGTACTTC. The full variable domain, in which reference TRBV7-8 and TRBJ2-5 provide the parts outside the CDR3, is GAGVSQSPRYKVAKRGQDVALRCDPISGHVSLFWYQQALGQGPEFLTYFQNEAQLDKSGLPSDRFFAERPEGSVSTLKIQRTQQEDSAVYLCASSLALPAQQETQYFGPGTRLLVL.

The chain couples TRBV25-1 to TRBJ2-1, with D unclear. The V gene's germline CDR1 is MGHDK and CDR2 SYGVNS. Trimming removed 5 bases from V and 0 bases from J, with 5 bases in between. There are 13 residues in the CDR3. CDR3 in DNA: TGTGCCAGCAGTACGGGCTCCTACAATGAGCAGTTCTTC. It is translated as CASSTGSYNEQFF.